This TCR beta chain was profiled in a study of glioma-infiltrating T cells. Study-level results: Non-neoplastic patients had below-expected tissue-blood divergence, while all gliomas exceeded expectation. Shared blood CDR3 signature motifs marked patients with low tissue-blood divergence.

A remark on this clonotype: The antigen is unknown.

The germline V gene encodes CDR1 MDHEN and CDR2 SYDVKM. With 5 bases removed from V and 3 bases from J, the gap between germline ends came to 14 bases. This CDR3 has 14 residues. Amplification of TCR alpha and beta CDR3 regions from RNA used iRepertoire nested multiplex PCR. TCRdb independently ran MiXCR on the multiplex PCR reads; one entry per CDR3 protein. The sample has 300,000 to 400,000 distinct CDR3 sequences, around 45% seen once; the top ten hold 12%. This clonotype originated in a human donor with low-grade glioma or glioblastoma, undergoing nonglioma brain surgery, or in good health (not recorded which). The sequencing sample was made of glioma tissue, nonneoplastic brain tissue, or PBMCs (not recorded which). The chain combines TRBV28 with TRBJ2-7; possibly TRBD1 for D (5 bases). CDR3 sequence reads: CASSNSMTDYEQYF. DNA of the CDR3: TGTGCCAGCAGTAACTCAATGACAGACTACGAGCAGTACTTC.